What follows is one T cell receptor beta chain and its context. Some clones are missing from TCRdb's copy, which holds only in-frame ones; the method was immunoSEQ multiplex PCR. The table shows just under 95,000 clones, with roughly 80% occurring only once. This sample is drawn from a study of blood T cell repertoires in COVID-19. This CDR3 region has 13 residues. V gave up 4 bases and J gave up 14 bases, with 20 bases separating them. Germline V CDR1 and CDR2: MDHEN, SYDVKM. The chain employs TRBV28 and TRBJ2-5; the D gene is possibly TRBD1 (6 bases). The sequenced sample was peripheral blood. This clonotype was obtained from a human donor in a cohort sampled during active COVID-19. The CDR3 here is CASSSSATGPVYF. CDR3 coding DNA: TGTGCCAGCAGTTCCTCCGCTACAGGGCCTGTCTACTTC. Combining the CDR3 with reference TRBV28 and TRBJ2-5 gives the whole variable domain DVKVTQSSRYLVKRTGEKVFLECVQDMDHENMFWYRQDPGLGLRLIYFSYDVKMKEKGDIPEGYSVSREKKERFSLILESASTNQTSMYLCASSSSATGPVYFGPGTRLLVL.